Listed below are T cell receptor beta chains from one sample, sequenced in a study of OX40 agonist ivuxolimab in advanced cancers. Sequencing used immunoSEQ multiplex PCR; TCRdb keeps in-frame clones, though not all of them. The table lists roughly 92,000 clones, less than 85% of them singletons. The sample here was CD4+ or CD8+ T cells sorted from blood, taken in a trial of the OX40 agonist ivuxolimab. All receptors come from an adult with an advanced solid tumor such as melanoma, head and neck, liver or kidney cancer. CDR3s include the opening cysteine and the closing phenylalanine or tryptophan. D genes are given only for firm matches. Where a row states a size, it is once, few, many or the class of an expanded clone; other rows omit it.

>TRBV29-1|TRBJ2-5|TRBD2|-
TGCAGCGTTGGAGGCGGGAGGGGGTACCAAGAGACCCAGTACTTC
CSVGGGRGYQETQYF
>TRBV5-4|TRBJ2-1|-|-
TGTGCCAGCAGCGTTAATTGGGGACCTCACAATGAGCAGTTCTTC
CASSVNWGPHNEQFF
>TRBV10-3|TRBJ2-1|TRBD2|-
TGTGCCATCAGTGTACGAACTAGCGGGGATCCTGAGCAGTTCTTC
CAISVRTSGDPEQFF
>TRBV4-2|TRBJ2-1|-|-
TGTGCCAGCAGCCATCCCTCTGGGACATCTGACTCCTACAATGAGCAGTTCTTC
CASSHPSGTSDSYNEQFF
>TRBV11-2|TRBJ2-7|-|-
TGTGCCAGCAGCTTAGAACCGGGGGCCACCTACGAGCAGTACTTC
CASSLEPGATYEQYF
>TRBV6-5|TRBJ2-7|-|-
TGTGCCAGCAGTTACGGGGGGGCCTCCTACGAGCAGTACTTC
CASSYGGASYEQYF
>TRBV30|TRBJ2-3|-|-
TGTGCCTGGAGCCCCAAGGATACGCAGTATTTT
CAWSPKDTQYF
>TRBV2|TRBJ2-7|TRBD2|-
TGTGCCAGCACCCTAGCGGGAGACTACGAGCAGTACTTC
CASTLAGDYEQYF
>TRBV19|TRBJ1-4|-|-
TGTGCCAGTAGGAGACAGGTTGTAGGGGATGAAAAACTGTTTTTT
CASRRQVVGDEKLFF
>TRBV27|TRBJ2-3|-|-
TGTGCCAACCACCTTTACCCCGGGGAGCAGTATTTT
CANHLYPGEQYF
>TRBV7-9|TRBJ2-1|TRBD2|-
TGTGCCAGCAGCCCCCGGGGCCTAGCGGGAGGGGTACGGGGTGAGCAGTTCTTC
CASSPRGLAGGVRGEQFF
>TRBV5-1|TRBJ2-3|-|-
TGCGCCAGCAGGCATGGGCAAGATACGCAGTATTTT
CASRHGQDTQYF
>TRBV9|TRBJ2-5|TRBD1|-
TGTGCCAGCAGCGCTGTTGGGACAGCCAAAGAGACCCAGTACTTC
CASSAVGTAKETQYF
>TRBV2|TRBJ1-1|-|-
TGTGCCAGCAGTGTTTCGGGGAACACTGAAGCTTTCTTT
CASSVSGNTEAFF
>TRBV5-8|TRBJ2-1|TRBD1|-
TGTGCCAGCAGCACCCGACAGGGAAGCTCCTACAATGAGCAGTTCTTC
CASSTRQGSSYNEQFF
>TRBV5-1|TRBJ2-7|-|-
TGCGCCAGCAGTAAGGACAGCTTCTCCTACGAGCAGTACTTC
CASSKDSFSYEQYF
>TRBV2|TRBJ1-1|-|-
TGTGCCAGCAGTGGGGCGGGGCTCCCTGAAGCTTTCTTT
CASSGAGLPEAFF
>TRBV14|TRBJ1-2|-|-
TGTGCCAGCAGCCAAGATCCCGGACCAATCGCCCCCAGCACCTTC
CASSQDPGPIAPSTF
>TRBV10-3|TRBJ2-2|-|-
TGTGCCATCAGTGAAGGGCAAACGGGGAGCGGGGAGCTGTTTTTT
CAISEGQTGSGELFF
>TRBV13|TRBJ2-7|TRBD2|-
TGTGCCAGCAGCGCGCGCGGACTAGCGGGGTACGAGCAGTACTTC
CASSARGLAGYEQYF
>TRBV7-8|TRBJ2-3|-|-
TGTGCCAGCAGCCCCCCCGGGGGAGTAGATACGCAGTATTTT
CASSPPGGVDTQYF
>TRBV7-6|TRBJ2-1|TRBD2|-
TGTGCCAGCAGCTTCGGACTAGCGCGCTCCTACAATGAGCAGTTCTTC
CASSFGLARSYNEQFF
>TRBV7-9|TRBJ2-7|-|-
TGTGCCAGCAGCTTATCTAACTACGAGCAGTACTTC
CASSLSNYEQYF
>TRBV30|TRBJ1-4|TRBD1|-
TGTGCCTGGACAGGGACAGATAATGAAAAACTGTTTTTT
CAWTGTDNEKLFF
>TRBV9|TRBJ2-3|-|-
TGTGCCAGCAGCGTAGACGGAGATACGCAGTATTTT
CASSVDGDTQYF
>TRBV11-2|TRBJ2-7|-|-
TGTGCCAGCAGCTTAGTAGGGGGGTACGAGCAGTACTTC
CASSLVGGYEQYF
>TRBV2|TRBJ1-5|TRBD1|-
TGTGCCAGCAGTCCGGGGACAGGGGGACAGCCCCAGCATTTT
CASSPGTGGQPQHF
>TRBV4-1|TRBJ1-1|-|-
TGCGCCAGCAGCCAAGAAAGGCAGGGGCTGAACACTGAAGCTTTCTTT
CASSQERQGLNTEAFF
>TRBV10-3|TRBJ2-1|TRBD2|-
TGTGCCATCAGTCCAACTAGCGGGGGTCCTGGGGCGAATGAGCAGTTCTTC
CAISPTSGGPGANEQFF
>TRBV4-3|TRBJ2-7|-|-
TGCGCCAGCAGCCAATACAGGCGAAGCGACGAGCAGTACTTC
CASSQYRRSDEQYF
>TRBV5-4|TRBJ1-1|-|-
TGTGCCAGCAGCTCCCCAAAAGGGCGGACCACTGAAGCTTTCTTT
CASSSPKGRTTEAFF
>TRBV19|TRBJ1-1|TRBD1|-
TGTGCCAGTAGTCCAAGCCGACAGGGGAACACTGAAGCTTTCTTT
CASSPSRQGNTEAFF
>TRBV2|TRBJ2-3|-|once
TGTGCCAGCAGTGAACAGGATACGCAGTATTTT
CASSEQDTQYF
>TRBV19|TRBJ2-3|TRBD2|-
TGTGCCAGTATGGGGGCCACATCTAGCGGGAAAGATACGCAGTATTTT
CASMGATSSGKDTQYF
>TRBV5-6|TRBJ2-1|-|-
TGTGCCAGCAGCTTGGAGGTTCACAATGAGCAGTTCTTC
CASSLEVHNEQFF
>TRBV29-1|TRBJ2-2|TRBD1|-
TGCAGCGTGAACAGGGGCAGGGAGCTGTTTTTT
CSVNRGRELFF
>TRBV6-5|TRBJ1-1|-|-
TGTGCCAGCAGTTACTCAGGGCGAATCATGAACACTGAAGCTTTCTTT
CASSYSGRIMNTEAFF
>TRBV7-3|TRBJ2-1|TRBD2|-
TGTGCCAGCAGCCCCCTGGGATGGTGGCGGGAGAGTCCGCCCTACAATGAGCAGTTCTTC
CASSPLGWWRESPPYNEQFF
>TRBV30|TRBJ2-7|-|-
TGTGCCTGGAGCGGGGGGCTCTCCTACGAGCAGTACTTC
CAWSGGLSYEQYF
>TRBV4-2|TRBJ2-1|TRBD2|-
TGTGCCAGCAGCCAAGGAGGTAGCGGGACTAATGAGCAGTTCTTC
CASSQGGSGTNEQFF
>TRBV6-5|TRBJ1-1|-|-
TGTGCCAGCAGTGAGGGTCTGAACACTGAAGCTTTCTTT
CASSEGLNTEAFF
>TRBV6-1|TRBJ1-3|-|-
TGTGCCAGCAGTGATCTTTGGGAGGGGGTCGAAAACACCATATATTTT
CASSDLWEGVENTIYF
>TRBV7-2|TRBJ1-1|-|once
TGTGCCAGCAGCCTCCAGACCGGCGGGAGCACTGAAGCTTTCTTT
CASSLQTGGSTEAFF
>TRBV5-4|TRBJ2-7|-|-
TGTGCCAGCAGCGTAACACAGTACGAGCAGTACTTC
CASSVTQYEQYF
>TRBV27|TRBJ2-7|-|-
TGTGCCAGCAGTTTAAGGGCGCTGAGCTCCTACGAGCAGTACTTC
CASSLRALSSYEQYF
>TRBV5-1|TRBJ1-4|TRBD1|-
TGCGCCAGCAGCGCAGGACAGGGAGTTGGGGCTAATGAAAAACTGTTTTTT
CASSAGQGVGANEKLFF
>TRBV27|TRBJ2-3|-|-
TGTGCCAGCAGTTCCTCACCTCGCACAGATACGCAGTATTTT
CASSSSPRTDTQYF
>TRBV6-1|TRBJ2-5|TRBD2|once
TGTGCCAGCCTGTCCGGGGGGGCCGGAGAGACCCAGTACTTC
CASLSGGAGETQYF
>TRBV29-1|TRBJ2-7|TRBD1|-
TGCAGCGTCCAGACAGGGGACGCCGAGCAGTACTTC
CSVQTGDAEQYF
>TRBV5-8|TRBJ1-1|-|-
TGTGCCAGCAGCTCCGGCCCGGAGACCTACAAAGCTTTCTTT
CASSSGPETYKAFF
>TRBV2|TRBJ2-1|TRBD1|-
TGTGCCAGCAGTCCGGGACAGGGGCTGAATGAGCAGTTCTTC
CASSPGQGLNEQFF
>TRBV7-8|TRBJ2-5|-|few
TGTGCCAGCAGCAACCTGGGCGGTCAAGAGACCCAGTACTTC
CASSNLGGQETQYF
>TRBV5-6|TRBJ2-2|-|-
TGTGCCAGCAGCTTGGCAAGGGATGACACCGGGGAGCTGTTTTTT
CASSLARDDTGELFF
>TRBV5-6|TRBJ1-2|TRBD1|-
TGTGCCAGCAGCTTAAGAGGACAGGGGAGAGAGGGCTACACCTTC
CASSLRGQGREGYTF